This T cell receptor (beta chain) was documented in a study of T-cell reconstitution after alpha-beta-depleted transplantation in children. Study-wide results and caveats: Hyperexpanded clones declined; after one year, newly produced T cells mostly supplied diversity.

Unique molecular identifiers were incorporated when the TCRbeta library was constructed. A single record per CDR3 protein comes from TCRdb applying MiXCR to the PCR reads. The sample holds 700,000 to 950,000 distinct CDR3 sequences; 15% to 20% are singletons and the top ten take about 4.6%. As to this clonotype: Antigen: not known.

The source is a male patient younger than 18 who had a stem cell transplant for acute lymphoblastic leukemia, so the T cells may come from the graft donor. The source material was PBMCs, mostly from graft donor cells, sampled 360 days after TCRalphabeta/CD19-depleted stem cell transplant.

Here the CDR3 reads CASVSWGVGNTIYF. DNA for the CDR3: TGTGCCAGCGTATCTTGGGGGGTTGGAAACACCATATATTTT. The V and J genes are TRBV6-5 and TRBJ1-3; a possible D gene is TRBD1 (5 bases). The CDR3 runs to 14 residues. Trimming pared 8 bases from V and 3 bases from J, leaving 14 bases between. The germline gives CDR1 MNHEY, CDR2 SVGAGI.